The following is a T cell receptor beta chain sequence with its context. Its binding antigen is unknown. It has no much larger one-base neighbor in the sample; base qualities were not kept. The germline V gene provides CDR1 SGDLS and CDR2 YYNGEE. Germline trimming: 3 bases from V, 6 bases from J; junction bases outside gene matches: 4. The CDR3 covers 14 residues, taking in both the cysteine and the phenylalanine. The read is trimmed to its CDR3 DNA, 42 bases read in frame from base 1. The data are from a study of blood T cell repertoires in COVID-19 (dated by TCRdb to the early 2020s). The study in broad terms: Collaborator samples came from the United States, Italy and Spain and covered acute and convalescent phases of COVID-19. The material from the prospective study consisted of cDNA or gDNA derived from T cells, B-cell-depleted T cells, or PBMCs. Subjects who had been exposed to COVID-19, were actively infected with it, or had recovered from it provided the deeply sampled blood TCRbeta repertoires that made up the dataset. A freely available public database, intended as a resource for researchers studying the immune response to SARS-CoV-2, is where the repertoires were released. The samples were drawn from the first 160 participants of the ongoing ImmuneRACE study and from over a thousand subjects provided by 6 global collaborators. A de-identified subject ID, COVID-19 status, age in years and sex were almost always included in the sample metadata. Where available, HLA class I and class II types were obtained from metadata supplied by the sample provider rather than from assay-based typing.

TCRbeta CDR3 regions were amplified from genomic DNA using the immunoSEQ Assay, a bias-controlled multiplex PCR. In the original analysis: The number of nucleated cells in each sample was estimated from the amplification of reference gene primers within the assay. To quantify the absolute abundance of each unique TCRbeta CDR3 rearrangement, sequence reads were collapsed and filtered. For each sample, productive Simpson clonality was calculated by taking the square root of Simpson's diversity index across productive rearrangements. TCRdb mirrors the immuneACCESS table, restricted to in-frame sequences. Some clones are absent from its copies; in checked studies, under half trace to an unresolved V gene, and the reason for the others is unknown. The DNA was the basis for D and trimming; V, J and clone size are from that table. The sample records some 700,000 clones, 80% to 90% of which are singletons. Of the sample, roughly 0.25% is held by the ten largest clones.

Collaborating institutions collected whole blood in K2EDTA tubes following their own protocols. For TCRbeta analysis, collaborators shipped samples as frozen whole blood, isolated PBMCs, or DNA extracted from either of those sample types. Results the study describes overall, beyond this receptor: The amount of clinical and demographic metadata varied by source and participant and was provided uncurated.

The specimen was peripheral blood. The chain employs TRBV9 and TRBJ2-1; 9 bases in the middle match TRBD2. This TCR was sampled from a woman under 30 with acute or convalescent COVID-19. CDR3 reads: CASSGGLATNEQFF. The DNA reads TGTGCCAGCAGCGGTGGACTAGCGACCAATGAGCAGTTCTTC.